Sequencing of this T cell receptor beta chain was carried out in a study of blood T cell repertoires in COVID-19 (dated by TCRdb to about 2020). A note on the overall study: Collaborator samples came from the United States, Italy and Spain and covered acute and convalescent phases of COVID-19. The prospective study material was composed of cDNA or gDNA derived from T cells, B-cell-depleted T cells, or PBMCs. Deeply sampled blood TCRbeta repertoires from subjects exposed to, actively infected with, or recovered from COVID-19 were included in the dataset. The repertoires were made available in a free public database intended to serve as a resource for research on the immune response to SARS-CoV-2. The samples were drawn from the first 160 participants of the ongoing ImmuneRACE study and from about 1,200 subjects provided by 6 global collaborators. A de-identified subject ID, COVID-19 status, age in years and sex were almost always included in the sample metadata. HLA class I and class II types, where available, came from metadata supplied by the sample provider rather than from assay-based typing.

Including the terminal cysteine and phenylalanine, the CDR3 comprises 15 residues. The read is trimmed to its CDR3 DNA, 45 bases read in frame from base 1. The germline V gene (reference sequence) sets CDR1 to LNHDA and CDR2 to SQIVND. Trimming takes 1 base off V and 5 bases off J; junction bases not matched to a gene: 4. Broader findings and caveats from the paper: How much clinical and demographic metadata was included differed by source and by participant, and the metadata was provided uncurated.

Worth noting for this clone: What antigen it recognizes has not been identified. Qualities for individual bases were not recorded, and no much larger clone is one base off.

Whole blood was collected in K2EDTA tubes by collaborating institutions according to the institutions' own protocols. For TCRbeta analysis, collaborators shipped samples in one of three forms: frozen whole blood, isolated PBMCs, or DNA extracted from either of those sample types. The immunoSEQ Assay, a bias-controlled multiplex PCR, was used to amplify TCRbeta CDR3 regions from genomic DNA. Turning to the authors' computational methods: Nucleated cell counts per sample were estimated from amplification of reference gene primers within the assay. To quantify the absolute abundance of each unique TCRbeta CDR3 rearrangement, sequence reads were collapsed and filtered. For each sample, productive Simpson clonality was calculated as the square root of Simpson's diversity index across productive rearrangements. The source is immuneACCESS, and TCRdb retained only in-frame sequences with V and J called. Part of the clones is not carried over; for the studies checked, unresolved V genes explain less than half of this, and the remainder is unexplained. V and J calls and clone size are those listed in that table; D and trimming were worked out from the DNA. Present in this sample are 200,000 to 250,000 clones, around three quarters of which were seen just once. The ten largest account for 5.5% to 8.5% of the sample.

The TCR originated in a woman in her seventies with acute or convalescent COVID-19. The sample taken for sequencing was peripheral blood. The chain is encoded by TRBV19 joined to TRBJ2-2; 7 of the junction bases match TRBD2. The nucleotide sequence reads as follows: TGTGCCAGTAGTATAGGCGGGGGTTTGACCGGGGAGCTGTTTTTT. Translated, it reads CASSIGGGLTGELFF.